This T cell receptor beta chain was documented in a study of molecular identifiers for immune sequencing clone quantification. Whole-study context: Within a replicate experiment, RNA obtained from either roughly 20,000 or 100,000 naive CD8 cells was divided into five aliquots, and four of those aliquots were then sequenced.

Notes on the study in general: Among effectors, clones above 20 RNA copies held over 97% of molecules; among naive cells, under 1%.

Input for naive CD8 libraries was about 18,000 to 1,100,000 sorted cells; the RNA fraction used was 10%, 30% or 50%. On this clonotype itself: Its target is unknown.

TCRdb re-called the PCR reads with MiXCR, one entry per CDR3 protein. Of around 460,000 distinct CDR3 sequences listed, roughly 23% are singletons. Germline-derived CDR1 and CDR2 are MNHEY and SMNVEV (reference sequence). This CDR3 contains 14 residues. J was trimmed by 5 bases and V by 5 bases; bases with no gene match: 9. The source is a human donor in good health. Some libraries in this study had Jurkat cell RNA spiked in. The chain combines TRBV27 with TRBJ2-7; 7 positions agree with TRBD1. The sample consisted of naive CD8+ T cells from blood, with Jurkat cell RNA spiked in. Indicated subset: FACS-sorted CD8+CD4-CCR7+CD45RA+ naive T cells. CDR3: CASSPFGTEDEQYF. CDR3 DNA sequence: TGTGCCAGCAGTCCTTTTGGGACAGAAGACGAGCAGTACTTC.